The subject of this entry is one TCR beta chain. Specified time point: patch test 1, 2 weeks after DPC sensitization. Sample treatment: therapeutic diphenylcyclopropenone sensitization with weekly scalp DPC. The V segment lost 2 bases and the J segment 6 bases; nucleotides outside the gene matches: 3. The V gene's germline CDR1 is SGHDT and CDR2 YYEEEE. CDR3 length equals 15 residues. These data belong to a study of human T cells and chemical hapten exposure. What the library attached to individual cDNA molecules were unique molecular identifiers. In TCRdb, the RACE reads were re-called with MiXCR into one record per CDR3 protein. The profile shows under 120,000 distinct CDR3 sequences, roughly 11% of them singletons.

The chain couples TRBV5-6 to TRBJ2-1; 12 bases agree with TRBD2. Sample: whole blood, taken in connection with sensitization to the hapten diphenylcyclopropenone (DPC). This TCR was sampled from a woman in her 40s with alopecia areata. Some clones in this sample may be carry-over from other donors' samples. In nucleotides, the CDR3 is TGTGCCAGCAGCTTTGGACTAGCGGGATCCAATGAGCAGTTCTTC. Protein: CASSFGLAGSNEQFF.